The entry below gives a single TCR beta chain sequence along with its context. As yet, its antigen is unknown. The sample has other DNA sequences that encode this CDR3 too. Clones were read by immunoSEQ multiplex PCR, and TCRdb kept only the in-frame ones, dropping some. Of about 83,000 clones listed, about 82% are singletons. The data derive from a study of T cell responses to AZD1222 COVID-19 vaccine. Study outcomes and limitations: Unmutated regions of variants are reportedly targeted by nearly half of spike-specific TCRs.

Trimming took off 3 bases at V and 4 bases at J, with 12 bases between the two ends. This CDR3 has 15 residues. Germline values: CDR1 MDHEN, CDR2 SYDVKM. This clonotype originated in an adult in good health. Source: peripheral blood, taken on day 0 of AZD1222 vaccination. The V and J genes are TRBV28 and TRBJ2-2; D perhaps matches TRBD1 (6 bases). The CDR3 DNA sequence: TGTGCCAGCAGTTTGGGGGCATTGGGCACCGGGGAGCTGTTTTTT. Translated: CASSLGALGTGELFF.